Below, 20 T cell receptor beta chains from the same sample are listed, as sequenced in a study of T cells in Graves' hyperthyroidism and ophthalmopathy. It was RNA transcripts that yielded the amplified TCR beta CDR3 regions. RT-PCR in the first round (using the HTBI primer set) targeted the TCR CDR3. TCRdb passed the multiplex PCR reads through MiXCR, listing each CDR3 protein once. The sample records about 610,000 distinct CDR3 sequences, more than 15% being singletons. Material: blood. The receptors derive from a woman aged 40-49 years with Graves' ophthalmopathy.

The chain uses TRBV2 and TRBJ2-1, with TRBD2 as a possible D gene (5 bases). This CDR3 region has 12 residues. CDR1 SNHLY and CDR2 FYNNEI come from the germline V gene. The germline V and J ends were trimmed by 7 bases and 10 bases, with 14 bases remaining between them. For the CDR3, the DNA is TGTGCCAGCAAAGGACTCCCCGGGGAGCAGTTCTTC. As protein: CASKGLPGEQFF. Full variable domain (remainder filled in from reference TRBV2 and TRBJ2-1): EPEVTQTPSHQVTQMGQEVILRCVPISNHLYFYWYRQILGQKVEFLVSFYNNEISEKSEIFDDQFSVERPDGSNFTLKIRSTKLEDSAMYFCASKGLPGEQFFGPGTRLTVL.

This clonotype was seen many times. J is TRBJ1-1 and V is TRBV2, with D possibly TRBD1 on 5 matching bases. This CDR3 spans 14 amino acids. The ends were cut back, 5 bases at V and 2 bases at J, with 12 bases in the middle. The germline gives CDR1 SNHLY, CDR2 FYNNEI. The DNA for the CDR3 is TGTGCCAGCAGTTCCCAGGGACCTAACACTGAAGCTTTCTTT. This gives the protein CASSSQGPNTEAFF.

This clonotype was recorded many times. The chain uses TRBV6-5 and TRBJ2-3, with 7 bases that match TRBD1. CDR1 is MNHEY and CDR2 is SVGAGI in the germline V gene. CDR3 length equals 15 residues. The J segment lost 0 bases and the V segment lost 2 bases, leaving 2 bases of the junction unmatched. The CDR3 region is CASSYRGLSTDTQYF. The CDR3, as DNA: TGTGCCAGCAGTTACAGGGGGCTCAGCACAGATACGCAGTATTTT.

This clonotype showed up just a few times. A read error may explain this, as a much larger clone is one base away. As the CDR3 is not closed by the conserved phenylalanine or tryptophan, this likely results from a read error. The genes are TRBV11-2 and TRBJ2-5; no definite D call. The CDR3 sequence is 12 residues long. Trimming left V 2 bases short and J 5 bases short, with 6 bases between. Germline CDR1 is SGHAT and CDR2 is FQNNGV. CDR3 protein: CASSLSSETQYL. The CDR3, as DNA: TGTGCCAGCAGCTTAAGCTCGGAGACCCAGTACCTC.

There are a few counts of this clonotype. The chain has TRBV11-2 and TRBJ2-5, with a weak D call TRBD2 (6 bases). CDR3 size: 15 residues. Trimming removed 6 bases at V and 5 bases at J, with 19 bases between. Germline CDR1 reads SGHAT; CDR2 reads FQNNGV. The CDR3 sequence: CASSFINRRVETQYF. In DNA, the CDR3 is TGTGCCAGCAGTTTTATTAACAGGAGGGTTGAGACCCAGTACTTC.

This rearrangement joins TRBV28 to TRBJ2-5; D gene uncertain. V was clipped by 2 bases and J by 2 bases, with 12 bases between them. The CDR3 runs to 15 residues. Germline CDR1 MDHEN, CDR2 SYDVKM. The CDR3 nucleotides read TGTGCCAGCAGTTTAAGGCTGGCTACACAAGAGACCCAGTACTTC. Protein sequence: CASSLRLATQETQYF. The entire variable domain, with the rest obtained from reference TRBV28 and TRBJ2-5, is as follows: DVKVTQSSRYLVKRTGEKVFLECVQDMDHENMFWYRQDPGLGLRLIYFSYDVKMKEKGDIPEGYSVSREKKERFSLILESASTNQTSMYLCASSLRLATQETQYFGPGTRLLVL.

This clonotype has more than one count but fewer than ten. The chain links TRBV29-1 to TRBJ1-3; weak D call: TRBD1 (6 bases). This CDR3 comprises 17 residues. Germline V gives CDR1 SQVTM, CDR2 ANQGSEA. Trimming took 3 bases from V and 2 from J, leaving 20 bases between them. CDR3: CSVDLQGSSRAGNTIYF. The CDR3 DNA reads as TGCAGCGTTGATTTGCAGGGGTCGTCCAGGGCTGGAAACACCATATATTTT.

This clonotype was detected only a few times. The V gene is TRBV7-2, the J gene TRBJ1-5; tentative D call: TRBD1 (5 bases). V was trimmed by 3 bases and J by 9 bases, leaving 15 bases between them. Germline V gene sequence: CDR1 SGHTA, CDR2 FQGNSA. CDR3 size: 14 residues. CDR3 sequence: CASSFDRDAGPQHF. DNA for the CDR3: TGTGCCAGCAGCTTTGACCGGGACGCCGGGCCCCAGCATTTT.

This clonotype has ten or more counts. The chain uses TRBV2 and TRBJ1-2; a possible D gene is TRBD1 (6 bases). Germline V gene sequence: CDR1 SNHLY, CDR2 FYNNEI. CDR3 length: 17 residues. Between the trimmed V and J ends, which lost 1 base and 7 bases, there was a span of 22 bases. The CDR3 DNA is TGTGCCAGCAGTGAAGGATACCCCGCGCAGGGGTTCGGTGGCTACACCTTC. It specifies CASSEGYPAQGFGGYTF.

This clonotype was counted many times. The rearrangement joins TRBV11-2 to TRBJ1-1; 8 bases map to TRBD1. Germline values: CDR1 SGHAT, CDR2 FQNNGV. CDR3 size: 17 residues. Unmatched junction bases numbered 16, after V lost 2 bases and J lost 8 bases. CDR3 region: CASSLIRTGYLSPEAFF. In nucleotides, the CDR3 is TGTGCCAGCAGCTTAATAAGGACAGGGTACCTCTCTCCGGAAGCTTTCTTT.

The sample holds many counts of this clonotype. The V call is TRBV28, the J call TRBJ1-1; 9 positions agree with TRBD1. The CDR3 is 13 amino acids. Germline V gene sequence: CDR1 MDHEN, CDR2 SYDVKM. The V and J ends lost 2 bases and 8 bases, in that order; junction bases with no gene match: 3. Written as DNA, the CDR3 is TGTGCCAGCAGTTTACGGGACAGGGCCGAAGCTTTCTTT. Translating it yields CASSLRDRAEAFF.

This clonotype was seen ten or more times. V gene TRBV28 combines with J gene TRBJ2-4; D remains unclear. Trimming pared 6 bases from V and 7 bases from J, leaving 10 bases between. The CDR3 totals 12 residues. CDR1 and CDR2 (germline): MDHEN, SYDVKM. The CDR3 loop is CASSLRKNIQYF. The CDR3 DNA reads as TGTGCCAGCAGCCTCAGGAAGAACATTCAGTACTTC. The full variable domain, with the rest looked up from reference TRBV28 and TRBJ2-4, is DVKVTQSSRYLVKRTGEKVFLECVQDMDHENMFWYRQDPGLGLRLIYFSYDVKMKEKGDIPEGYSVSREKKERFSLILESASTNQTSMYLCASSLRKNIQYFGAGTRLSVL.

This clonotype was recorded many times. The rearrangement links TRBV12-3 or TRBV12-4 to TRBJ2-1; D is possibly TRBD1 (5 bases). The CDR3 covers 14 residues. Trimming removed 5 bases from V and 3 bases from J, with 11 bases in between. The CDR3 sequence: CASSLRQGYNEQFF. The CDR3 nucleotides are TGTGCCAGCAGTCTCCGTCAGGGCTACAATGAGCAGTTCTTC.

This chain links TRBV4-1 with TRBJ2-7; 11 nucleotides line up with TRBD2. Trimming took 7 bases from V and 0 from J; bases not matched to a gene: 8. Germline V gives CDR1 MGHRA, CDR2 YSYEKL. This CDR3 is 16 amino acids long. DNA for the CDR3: TGCGCCAGCAAGAGACTAGCGGGACTGAGCTCCTACGAGCAGTACTTC. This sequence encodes CASKRLAGLSSYEQYF.

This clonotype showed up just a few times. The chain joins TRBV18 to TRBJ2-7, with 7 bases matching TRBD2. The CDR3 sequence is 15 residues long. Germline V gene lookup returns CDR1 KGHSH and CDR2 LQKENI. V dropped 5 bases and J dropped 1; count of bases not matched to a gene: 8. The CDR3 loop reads CASSSAGVPSYEQYF. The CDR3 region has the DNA TGTGCCAGCTCATCCGCGGGGGTTCCATCCTACGAGCAGTACTTC.

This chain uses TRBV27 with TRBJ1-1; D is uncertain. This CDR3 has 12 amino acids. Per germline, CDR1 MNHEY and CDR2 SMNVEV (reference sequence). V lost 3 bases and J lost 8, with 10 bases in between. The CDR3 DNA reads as TGTGCCAGCAGTTTTCCGTCTGGCGAAGCTTTCTTT. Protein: CASSFPSGEAFF.

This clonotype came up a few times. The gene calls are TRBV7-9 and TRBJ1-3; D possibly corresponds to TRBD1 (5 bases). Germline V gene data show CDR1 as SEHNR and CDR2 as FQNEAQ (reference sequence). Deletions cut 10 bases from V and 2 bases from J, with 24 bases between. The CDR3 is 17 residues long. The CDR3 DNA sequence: TGTGCCATCCCCCCCCCTCAGTCGGGGGTCGCTGGAAACACCATATATTTT. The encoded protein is CAIPPPQSGVAGNTIYF.

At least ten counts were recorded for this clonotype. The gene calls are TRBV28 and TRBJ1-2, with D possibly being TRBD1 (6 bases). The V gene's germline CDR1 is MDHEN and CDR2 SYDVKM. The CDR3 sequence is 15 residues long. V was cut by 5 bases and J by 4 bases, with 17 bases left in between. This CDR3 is CASSRPLGGGYGYTF. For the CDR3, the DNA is TGTGCCAGCAGTAGACCCCTCGGGGGCGGCTATGGCTACACCTTC.

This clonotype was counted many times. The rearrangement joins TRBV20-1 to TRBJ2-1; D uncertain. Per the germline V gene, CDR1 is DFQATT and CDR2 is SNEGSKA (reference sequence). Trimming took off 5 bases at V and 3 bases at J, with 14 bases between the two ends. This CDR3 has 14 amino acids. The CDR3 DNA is TGCAGTGCTCCCAGTCGACTGGACTACAATGAGCAGTTCTTC. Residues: CSAPSRLDYNEQFF.

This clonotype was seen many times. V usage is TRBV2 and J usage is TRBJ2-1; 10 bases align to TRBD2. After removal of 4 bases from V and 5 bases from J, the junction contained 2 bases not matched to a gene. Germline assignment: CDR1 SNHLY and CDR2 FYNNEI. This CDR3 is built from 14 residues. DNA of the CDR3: TGTGCCAGCAGTGTAGCGGGAGGAAACAATGAGCAGTTCTTC. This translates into CASSVAGGNNEQFF.